A single sample gave rise to the 5 T cell receptor beta chains below, sequenced in a study of post-analysis software for immune sequencing data. Study-wide results and caveats: Four or five TRBV segments occurring more often in patients than controls included TRBV5-6, TRBV5-1 and TRBV20-1.

The authors incorporated unique molecular identifiers into the TCR beta cDNA libraries. TCRdb recomputed calls from the PCR reads with MiXCR, one row per CDR3 protein. Of about 500,000 distinct CDR3 sequences detected, nearly 45% appear once; the ten largest clones hold roughly 12%. The antigens of these receptors remain unknown. The sample was blood. The receptor set was obtained from a girl aged 10 to 17 with multiple sclerosis.

This chain connects TRBV6-6 to TRBJ2-4; D not certain. The CDR3 length is 14 residues. Trimming took 6 bases from V and 12 from J, leaving 21 bases between them. Germline V gives CDR1 MNHNY, CDR2 SVGAGI (reference sequence). The CDR3 reads CASRHSQFLDTQYF. DNA for the CDR3: TGTGCCAGCAGGCATTCTCAGTTTCTAGACACTCAGTACTTC.

V and J are TRBV15 and TRBJ1-4; D is possibly TRBD1 (6 bases). V gave up 5 bases and J gave up 1 base, with 11 bases separating them. Germline loops: CDR1 LNHNV, CDR2 YYDKDF (reference sequence). The CDR3 loop spans 15 amino acids. For the CDR3, the DNA is TGTGCCACCAGCTCCCTACAGGGAACTAATGAAAAACTGTTTTTT. Its translation is CATSSLQGTNEKLFF.

The CDR3 DNA is TGTGCCAGCAGCCCCAGGACGAGCGGCTACACCTTC. Its translation is CASSPRTSGYTF. The genes are TRBV7-2 and TRBJ1-2, with no clear D. Trimming removed 5 bases from V and 8 bases from J, with 12 bases in between. Germline V gene sequence: CDR1 SGHTA, CDR2 FQGNSA. The CDR3 sequence is 12 residues long. The full variable domain, with the rest looked up from reference TRBV7-2 and TRBJ1-2, is GAGVSQSPSNKVTEKGKDVELRCDPISGHTALYWYRQSLGQGLEFLIYFQGNSAPDKSGLPSDRFSAERTGGSVSTLTIQRTQQEDSAVYLCASSPRTSGYTFGSGTRLTVV.

The chain employs TRBV30 and TRBJ2-3; D possibly matches TRBD1 or TRBD2 (6 bases each). Germline CDR1 GTSNPN, CDR2 SVGIG (reference sequence). V lost 0 bases, J lost 3 bases, and 16 bases lay in between. The CDR3 has 16 amino acids. The CDR3 region has the DNA TGTGCCTGGAGTGTAGGGGGATCGGGGGAGACAGATACGCAGTATTTT. The encoded protein is CAWSVGGSGETDTQYF.

This clonotype was seen a few times. This sequence joins TRBV5-6 and TRBJ2-7; a weak D match, TRBD2 (6 bases). Deletions cut 4 bases from V and 3 bases from J, with 14 bases between. Per the germline V gene, CDR1 is SGHDT and CDR2 is YYEEEE. This CDR3 comprises 14 residues. The CDR3 protein is CASSTPGLNYEQYF. The CDR3 DNA follows: TGTGCCAGCAGCACACCGGGACTCAACTACGAGCAGTACTTC. Full variable domain (missing parts from reference TRBV5-6 and TRBJ2-7): DAGVTQSPTHLIKTRGQQVTLRCSPKSGHDTVSWYQQALGQGPQFIFQYYEEEERQRGNFPDRFSGHQFPNYSSELNVNALLLGDSALYLCASSTPGLNYEQYFGPGTRLTVT.